These 26 T cell receptor beta chains were all obtained from the same sample, sequenced in a study of shared clonotypes between healthy human individuals. Sequenced by immunoSEQ multiplex PCR; TCRdb stores in-frame clones only, minus some. The sample yields about 2.4 million clones, roughly 93% seen once. The material sequenced was naive CD4+ T cells from PBMCs. Subset here: CD45RA+ positively selected. The source is a man aged 18 to 35 in good health. Some clones in this sample may be carry-over from other donors' samples.

The chain couples TRBV6-5 to TRBJ2-5; 9 bases are a match to TRBD2. The CDR3 is made up of 16 amino acids. CDR1 is MNHEY, CDR2 SVGAGI, per germline. The ends lost 0 bases at V and 2 bases at J; junction bases unmatched: 4. The CDR3 DNA reads as TGTGCCAGCAGTTACTCGGGCGGGAGGGGGCAAGAGACCCAGTACTTC. As protein: CASSYSGGRGQETQYF.

The rearrangement links TRBV15 to TRBJ2-4; 7 bases match TRBD1. Per the germline V gene, CDR1 is LNHNV and CDR2 is YYDKDF (reference sequence). CDR3 length equals 15 residues. V gave up 5 bases and J gave up 8 bases; unmatched junction bases: 12. CDR3 region: CATSAQQGSGDIQYF. The CDR3 nucleotides read TGTGCCACCAGCGCCCAACAGGGGAGTGGGGACATTCAGTACTTC.

The chain has TRBV2 and TRBJ1-5, with D possibly being TRBD1 (5 bases). The germline gives CDR1 SNHLY, CDR2 FYNNEI. This CDR3 region has 12 residues. The V end was cut by 8 bases, the J end by 4 bases, with 9 bases between. CDR3 amino acids: CASSKGNQPQHF. CDR3 in DNA: TGTGCCAGCTCAAAGGGGAATCAGCCCCAGCATTTT.

This chain connects TRBV5-1 to TRBJ1-4; 8 bases fit TRBD1. J was trimmed by 5 bases and V by 0 bases; bases with no gene match: 3. Germline V lookup: CDR1 SGHRS, CDR2 YFSETQ. The CDR3 consists of 15 residues. The CDR3 region has the DNA TGCGCCAGCAGCTTGGACCCAGGGGGCAATGAAAAACTGTTTTTT. Translation: CASSLDPGGNEKLFF.

J is TRBJ2-3 and V is TRBV30; D is unresolved. V was trimmed by 6 bases and J by 5 bases, leaving 15 bases between them. The CDR3 is 13 amino acids. Germline lookup yields CDR1 GTSNPN and CDR2 SVGIG (reference sequence). CDR3 loop: CACYPNVGDTQYF. The CDR3 coding sequence is TGTGCCTGTTACCCCAATGTGGGAGATACGCAGTATTTT.

The chain carries TRBV28 and TRBJ2-7; D gene unclear. Trimming pared 3 bases from V and 2 bases from J, leaving 11 bases between. Germline V CDR1 and CDR2: MDHEN, SYDVKM. The CDR3 length is 14 residues. The CDR3 region is CASSFGGLPYEQYF. In nucleotides, the CDR3 is TGTGCCAGCAGTTTTGGTGGATTACCCTACGAGCAGTACTTC.

J is TRBJ2-3 and V is TRBV10-3; D gene ambiguous. The CDR3 extends over 14 amino acids. V gave up 0 bases and J gave up 6 bases, with 10 bases separating them. CDR1 and CDR2 (germline): ENHRY, SYGVKD. CDR3 bases: TGTGCCATCAGTGAGTCGTTGGTGTCCGATACGCAGTATTTT. Protein product: CAISESLVSDTQYF.

The CDR3 DNA reads TGTGCCAGCACCTCCGGGACAGAAGCCTACGAGCAGTACTTC. Its protein is CASTSGTEAYEQYF. This sequence joins TRBV28 and TRBJ2-5; 7 positions agree with TRBD1. TRBJ2-7 explains the end of the DNA better; the J call may be wrong. The CDR3 length is 14 residues. Germline V gene data show CDR1 as MDHEN and CDR2 as SYDVKM.

V and J are TRBV5-6 and TRBJ1-3; 8 bases are a match to TRBD1. The CDR3 sequence is 16 residues long. The germline V gene encodes CDR1 SGHDT and CDR2 YYEEEE. V lost 1 base, J lost 2 bases, and 5 bases stayed unmatched. The CDR3 sequence is CASSLYQGAPGNTIYF. The DNA for the CDR3 is TGTGCCAGCAGCTTGTATCAGGGGGCGCCTGGAAACACCATATATTTT.

The V and J genes are TRBV5-5 and TRBJ2-7; D could derive from TRBD1 or TRBD2 (5 bases each). Trimming removed 4 bases from V and 0 bases from J, with 14 bases in between. CDR1 SGHKS and CDR2 YYEKEE come from the germline V gene (reference sequence). The CDR3 has 15 residues. This CDR3 is CASSPTGRSSYEQYF. Written as DNA, the CDR3 is TGTGCCAGCAGCCCCACGGGACGTAGCTCCTACGAGCAGTACTTC.

Details on this clone: The same CDR3 can be traced to other DNA sequences in this sample. The rearrangement uses TRBV10-3 and TRBJ2-1, with TRBD2 matching over 11 bases. This CDR3 region has 16 residues. The junction had 3 bases not matched to a gene; V was cut back by 2 bases and J by 3 bases. Looked up from germline, CDR1 is ENHRY and CDR2 is SYGVKD. The CDR3 here is CAISERLAGSYNEQFF. The CDR3 nucleotides are TGTGCCATCAGTGAGCGACTAGCGGGGAGCTACAATGAGCAGTTCTTC.

The gene calls are TRBV5-1 and TRBJ1-2, with D maybe TRBD1 (6 bases). The CDR3 covers 16 residues. The germline gives CDR1 SGHRS, CDR2 YFSETQ. Trimming removed 0 bases at V and 8 bases at J, with 20 bases between. CDR3 DNA: TGCGCCAGCAGCTTGGTGGCCAGACAGGTTGCTCAGGGCTACACCTTC. Protein: CASSLVARQVAQGYTF.

This clone was seen only once. The rearrangement uses TRBV15 and TRBJ2-7; D unresolved. Germline lookup yields CDR1 LNHNV and CDR2 YYDKDF (reference sequence). CDR3 length: 13 amino acids. V lost 0 bases to trimming and J lost 7 bases, with 10 bases between them. CDR3 bases: TGTGCCACCAGCAGAGATCCCGTTGGGGAGCAGTACTTC. Its translation is CATSRDPVGEQYF.

The chain uses TRBV30 and TRBJ2-7, with D perhaps matching TRBD1 (5 bases). CDR3 length equals 14 residues. CDR1 is GTSNPN, CDR2 SVGIG, per germline (reference sequence). Trimming left V 5 bases short and J 0 bases short, with 14 bases between. CDR3 residues: CAWSGHSRSYEQYF. CDR3 nucleotide sequence: TGTGCCTGGTCCGGACACTCGCGCTCCTACGAGCAGTACTTC.

The chain combines TRBV2 with TRBJ2-2, with TRBD2 identical over 9 bases. The CDR3 sequence is 17 residues long. Germline V lookup: CDR1 SNHLY, CDR2 FYNNEI. V shed 6 bases, J shed 0 bases, and the junction held 8 bases outside the gene matches. CDR3 region: CASSTGTSLSNTGELFF. In DNA form, the CDR3 reads TGTGCCAGCAGCACCGGGACTAGCCTTTCGAACACCGGGGAGCTGTTTTTT.

The CDR3 nucleotides are TGTGCCAGCAGTTACGGACAGGGGAACACTGAAGCTTTCTTT. It yields the protein CASSYGQGNTEAFF. The chain carries TRBV6-6 and TRBJ1-1, with TRBD1 matching over 8 bases. CDR1 is MNHNY and CDR2 is SVGAGI in the germline V gene (reference sequence). The CDR3 is made up of 14 amino acids. Unmatched junction bases numbered 0, after V lost 2 bases and J lost 1 base.

This rearrangement joins TRBV18 to TRBJ2-5; 10 bases match TRBD2. This CDR3 contains 15 residues. The V and J ends lost 3 bases and 0 bases, in that order; junction bases with no gene match: 1. Germline V gene lookup returns CDR1 KGHSH and CDR2 LQKENI. The CDR3 is CASSPTSGHQETQYF. The DNA for the CDR3 is TGTGCCAGCTCACCGACTAGCGGGCACCAAGAGACCCAGTACTTC.

This clone has a handful of counts. Other DNA sequences in this sample translate to the same CDR3. The CDR3 DNA reads TGCGCCAGCAGCTTAGGTTCGGACAGCAATCAGCCCCAGCATTTT. Protein: CASSLGSDSNQPQHF. The rearrangement uses TRBV5-1 and TRBJ1-5; D not certain. V lost 2 bases and J 1 base, leaving 10 bases between the germline ends. Per the germline V gene, CDR1 is SGHRS and CDR2 is YFSETQ. This CDR3 region has 15 residues.

This chain links TRBV7-9 with TRBJ2-7; the match to TRBD1 covers 9 bases. Germline assignment: CDR1 SEHNR and CDR2 FQNEAQ (reference sequence). There are 15 residues in the CDR3. With V trimmed by 1 base and J by 3 bases, 4 bases remained unmatched. As DNA, the CDR3 is TGTGCCAGCAGCTTAGATGAGACAGGGGGCTACGAGCAGTACTTC. It encodes CASSLDETGGYEQYF.

The rearrangement joins TRBV5-4 to TRBJ1-1, with D uncertain. The germline gives CDR1 SGHNT, CDR2 YYREEE (reference sequence). V lost 0 bases and J 1 base, leaving 7 bases between the germline ends. This CDR3 comprises 14 residues. The CDR3 loop is CASSLESANTEAFF. The CDR3 region has the DNA TGTGCCAGCAGCTTGGAATCGGCGAACACTGAAGCTTTCTTT. Complete variable domain (other parts from reference TRBV5-4 and TRBJ1-1): ETGVTQSPTHLIKTRGQQVTLRCSSQSGHNTVSWYQQALGQGPQFIFQYYREEENGRGNFPPRFSGLQFPNYSSELNVNALELDDSALYLCASSLESANTEAFFGQGTRLTVV.

This rearrangement joins TRBV30 to TRBJ1-5; D remains ambiguous. This CDR3 contains 15 residues. The germline V gene has CDR1 GTSNPN and CDR2 SVGIG (reference sequence). Trimming left V 2 bases short and J 0 bases short, with 11 bases between. CDR3: CAWSRKNPSNQPQHF. Here the CDR3 DNA reads TGTGCCTGGAGTAGAAAGAATCCTAGCAATCAGCCCCAGCATTTT. The complete variable domain, with remaining parts taken from reference TRBV30 and TRBJ1-5, reads SQTIHQWPATLVQPVGSPLSLECTVEGTSNPNLYWYRQAAGRGLQLLFYSVGIGQISSEVPQNLSASRPQDRQFILSSKKLLLSDSGFYLCAWSRKNPSNQPQHFGDGTRLSIL.

The chain links TRBV7-9 to TRBJ1-2; D gene unclear. This CDR3 has 14 residues. Germline CDR1 is SEHNR and CDR2 is FQNEAQ (reference sequence). V was clipped by 5 bases and J by 0 bases, with 10 bases between them. The CDR3 DNA reads as TGTGCCAGCAGCCCTCGAGGAGCTAACTATGGCTACACCTTC. Amino acid sequence: CASSPRGANYGYTF.

This chain joins TRBV15 and TRBJ2-5; no reliable D call. The CDR3 extends over 15 amino acids. In germline, CDR1 is LNHNV, CDR2 YYDKDF (reference sequence). The V gene lost 0 bases and the J gene lost 2 bases, with 10 bases spanning the gap. The CDR3 loop reads CATSRESRSQETQYF. The CDR3 bases are TGTGCCACCAGCAGAGAATCAAGGTCACAAGAGACCCAGTACTTC.

The rearrangement uses TRBV9 and TRBJ2-5; D unresolved. Trimming removed 4 bases at V and 2 bases at J, with 9 bases between. CDR1 and CDR2 from the germline V gene are SGDLS and YYNGEE. The CDR3 covers 13 residues. The CDR3 here is CASSKGPQETQYF. The CDR3 DNA reads as TGTGCCAGCAGCAAGGGTCCTCAAGAGACCCAGTACTTC. Full variable domain (missing parts from reference TRBV9 and TRBJ2-5): DSGVTQTPKHLITATGQRVTLRCSPRSGDLSVYWYQQSLDQGLQFLIQYYNGEERAKGNILERFSAQQFPDLHSELNLSSLELGDSALYFCASSKGPQETQYFGPGTRLLVL.

As concerns this clone: This CDR3 is also generated by other DNA sequences in the sample. CDR3 nucleotide sequence: TGCAGTGCTATAATTAACTATGGCTACACCTTC. This translates into CSAIINYGYTF. This chain uses TRBV20-1 with TRBJ1-2; no clear D gene. From germline, CDR1 is DFQATT and CDR2 SNEGSKA (reference sequence). The germline V and J ends were trimmed by 4 bases and 1 base, with 4 bases remaining between them. This CDR3 is 11 amino acids long.

Comment on this clone: A much larger clone is a single base away; this may be a read error. Other DNA sequences in this sample translate to the same CDR3. The CDR3 nucleotides read TGTGCCAGCAGCTTAGAGGGTAACACTGAAGCTTTCTTT. It codes for CASSLEGNTEAFF. The chain combines TRBV7-9 with TRBJ1-1; no reliable D call. The germline V and J ends were trimmed by 1 base and 2 bases, with 5 bases remaining between them. Germline values: CDR1 SEHNR, CDR2 FQNEAQ (reference sequence). The CDR3 is 13 residues long. Drawing the rest from reference TRBV7-9 and TRBJ1-1, the complete variable domain is DTGVSQNPRHKITKRGQNVTFRCDPISEHNRLYWYRQTLGQGPEFLTYFQNEAQLEKSRLLSDRFSAERPKGSFSTLEIQRTEQGDSAMYLCASSLEGNTEAFFGQGTRLTVV.